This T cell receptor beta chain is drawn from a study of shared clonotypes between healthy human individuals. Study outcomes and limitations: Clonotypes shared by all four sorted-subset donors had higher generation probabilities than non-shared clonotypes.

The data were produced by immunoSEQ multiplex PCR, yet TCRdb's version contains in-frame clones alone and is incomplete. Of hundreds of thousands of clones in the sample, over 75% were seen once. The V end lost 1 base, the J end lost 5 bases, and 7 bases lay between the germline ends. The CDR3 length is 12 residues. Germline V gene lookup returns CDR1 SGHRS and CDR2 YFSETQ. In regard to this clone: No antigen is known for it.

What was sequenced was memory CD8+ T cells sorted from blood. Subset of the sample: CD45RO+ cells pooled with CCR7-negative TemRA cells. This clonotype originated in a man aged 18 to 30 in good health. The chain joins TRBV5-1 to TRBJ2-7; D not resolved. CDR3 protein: CASSLRLNEQYF. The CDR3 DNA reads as TGCGCCAGCAGCTTGCGGCTTAACGAGCAGTACTTC. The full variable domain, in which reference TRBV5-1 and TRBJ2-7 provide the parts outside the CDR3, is KAGVTQTPRYLIKTRGQQVTLSCSPISGHRSVSWYQQTPGQGLQFLFEYFSETQRNKGNFPGRFSGRQFSNSRSEMNVSTLELGDSALYLCASSLRLNEQYFGPGTRLTVT.